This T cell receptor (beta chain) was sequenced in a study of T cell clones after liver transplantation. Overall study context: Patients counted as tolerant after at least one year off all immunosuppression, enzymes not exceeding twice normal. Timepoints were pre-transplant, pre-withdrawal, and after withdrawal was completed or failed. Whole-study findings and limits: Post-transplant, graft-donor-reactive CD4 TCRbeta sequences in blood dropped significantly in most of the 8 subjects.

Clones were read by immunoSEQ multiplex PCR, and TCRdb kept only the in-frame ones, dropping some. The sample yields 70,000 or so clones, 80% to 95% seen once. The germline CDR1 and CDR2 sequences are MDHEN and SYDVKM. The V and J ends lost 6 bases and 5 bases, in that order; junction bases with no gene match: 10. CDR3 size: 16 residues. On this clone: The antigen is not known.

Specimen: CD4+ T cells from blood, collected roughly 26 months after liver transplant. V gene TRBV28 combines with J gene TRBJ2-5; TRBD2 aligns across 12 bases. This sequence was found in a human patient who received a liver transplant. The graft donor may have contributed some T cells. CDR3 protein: CASRETSGRIGETQYF. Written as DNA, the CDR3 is TGTGCCAGCAGGGAGACTAGCGGGAGAATTGGTGAGACCCAGTACTTC.